These 5 T cell receptor beta chains were sequenced from one sample in a study of blood T cell repertoires in COVID-19. Sequencing was performed with immunoSEQ multiplex PCR; in TCRdb, only in-frame clones are kept and a portion is missing. This table holds about 230,000 clones, 84% found once. The sample taken for sequencing was peripheral blood. The receptors originated from a man in his forties who had recovered from COVID-19.

This clone turned up a few times. This chain joins TRBV2 and TRBJ2-7, with a possible D match to TRBD1 (5 bases). V lost 4 bases to trimming and J lost 5 bases, with 15 bases between them. Germline values: CDR1 SNHLY, CDR2 FYNNEI. This CDR3 is 14 amino acids long. CDR3 in DNA: TGTGCCAGCAGTGGACGGAAGGGGATACACGAGCAGTACTTC. Translating gives CASSGRKGIHEQYF.

This clone was counted once. The chain recombines TRBV6-5 with TRBJ1-6; 7 bases fit TRBD1. The CDR3 has 15 amino acids. After removal of 5 bases from V and 1 base from J, the junction contained 2 bases not matched to a gene. Germline assignment: CDR1 MNHEY and CDR2 SVGAGI. Here the CDR3 DNA reads TGTGCCAGCAGTCAGACAGGGTCCTATAATTCACCCCTCCACTTT. Translated: CASSQTGSYNSPLHF.

The rearrangement links TRBV27 to TRBJ1-6, with a weak D call TRBD1 (5 bases). V shed 6 bases and J shed 9 bases, with 21 bases lying between them. The CDR3 loop spans 16 amino acids. Germline V gene data show CDR1 as MNHEY and CDR2 as SMNVEV (reference sequence). CDR3 region: CASRTTWGDWSSPLHF. For the CDR3, the DNA is TGTGCCAGCAGGACGACCTGGGGGGATTGGAGTTCACCCCTCCACTTT.

The chain is built from TRBV6-2 or TRBV6-3 and TRBJ1-5, with D tentatively TRBD1 (5 bases). CDR1 is MNHEY and CDR2 is SVGEGT in the germline V gene. This CDR3 is built from 14 residues. V was clipped by 6 bases and J by 4 bases, with 13 bases between them. The CDR3 region is CASSANNRNQPQHF. The CDR3 DNA sequence: TGTGCCAGCAGCGCCAACAACAGGAATCAGCCCCAGCATTTT.

The chain combines TRBV12-3 or TRBV12-4 with TRBJ1-2, with 7 bases fitting TRBD1. The CDR3 is 13 amino acids. Trimming at V came to 10 bases and at J to 3 bases, leaving 8 bases not matched to a gene. The CDR3, as DNA: TGTGCCATTCCGAACAGGGGTGACTATGGCTACACCTTC. It encodes CAIPNRGDYGYTF.